A single sample is the source of the 10 T cell receptor beta chains below, sequenced in a study of blood T cell repertoires in COVID-19 (dated by TCRdb to the early 2020s). Library preparation was by the immunoSEQ multiplex PCR assay. TCRdb took over this immuneACCESS table, retaining in-frame rearrangements with V and J assigned. Such tables are incomplete; in checked studies, under half of the missing clones stem from an unresolved V gene, and the remainder is unexplained. Recorded for this sample are 130,000 to 150,000 clones; over 80% of them occurred a single time. Under 3% of the sample is taken by the ten largest. Sequencing input: peripheral blood. Receptor source: a woman between 40 and 50 years old with active or convalescent COVID-19.

This clone was seen more than once but under ten times. In the same sample, other DNA sequences code for this CDR3. V usage is TRBV6-1 and J usage is TRBJ1-5, with 8 bases identical to TRBD1. Germline-derived CDR1 and CDR2 are MNHNS and SASEGT. The CDR3 totals 16 residues. V was clipped by 0 bases and J by 4 bases; unmatched bases: 5. The CDR3 here is CASSEARRTGNQPQHF. CDR3 DNA: TGTGCCAGCAGTGAAGCGCGTCGGACAGGGAATCAGCCCCAGCATTTT.

In this sample, this clone turned up a few times. V usage is TRBV2 and J usage is TRBJ1-5; D ambiguous. V lost 6 bases to trimming and J lost 7 bases, with 16 bases between them. The CDR3 is 14 amino acids. Germline values: CDR1 SNHLY, CDR2 FYNNEI. CDR3 sequence reads: CASRKDTLGQPQHF. CDR3 DNA sequence: TGTGCCAGCAGGAAAGACACCCTTGGACAGCCCCAGCATTTT. Full variable domain (outside the CDR3, taken from reference TRBV2 and TRBJ1-5): EPEVTQTPSHQVTQMGQEVILRCVPISNHLYFYWYRQILGQKVEFLVSFYNNEISEKSEIFDDQFSVERPDGSNFTLKIRSTKLEDSAMYFCASRKDTLGQPQHFGDGTRLSIL.

The chain carries TRBV30 and TRBJ2-7; 7 bases align to TRBD2. The CDR3 spans 15 residues. CDR1 GTSNPN and CDR2 SVGIG come from the germline V gene (reference sequence). V was pared by 2 bases and J by 0 bases, with 7 bases of the junction left unmatched. The CDR3 loop reads CAWSPGTTSSYEQYF. CDR3 nucleotide sequence: TGTGCCTGGAGTCCAGGGACTACTAGCTCCTACGAGCAGTACTTC.

This clone was counted only a few times. The V call is TRBV11-2, the J call TRBJ2-1, with D possibly matching TRBD2 (6 bases). This CDR3 has 17 amino acids. Trimming left V 1 base short and J 1 base short, with 14 bases between. The V gene's germline CDR1 is SGHAT and CDR2 FQNNGV. CDR3 coding DNA: TGTGCCAGCAGCTTAGCCGCGGGACTCCCTTCCTACAATGAGCAGTTCTTC. It is translated as CASSLAAGLPSYNEQFF. Filled out from reference TRBV11-2 and TRBJ2-1, the complete variable domain reads EAGVAQSPRYKIIEKRQSVAFWCNPISGHATLYWYQQILGQGPKLLIQFQNNGVVDDSQLPKDRFSAERLKGVDSTLKIQPAKLEDSAVYLCASSLAAGLPSYNEQFFGPGTRLTVL.

The chain links TRBV18 to TRBJ1-1; D remains ambiguous. CDR1 KGHSH and CDR2 LQKENI come from the germline V gene. The CDR3 is made up of 14 amino acids. Trimming cost V 1 base and J 2 bases, with 8 bases left between them. CDR3 DNA: TGTGCCAGCTCACCACAAGAGAGAAACACTGAAGCTTTCTTT. Encoded protein: CASSPQERNTEAFF.

This chain links TRBV28 with TRBJ2-7; a weak D match, TRBD1 (6 bases). Germline lookup yields CDR1 MDHEN and CDR2 SYDVKM. The V end lost 6 bases, the J end lost 0 bases, and 12 bases lay between the germline ends. The CDR3 extends over 14 amino acids. The CDR3 DNA follows: TGTGCCAGCAGCTGGGCAGGGGTCTCCTACGAGCAGTACTTC. As protein: CASSWAGVSYEQYF.

This clone has just a few counts. The CDR3 nucleotides read TGTGCCAGCAGTGAAGGTTCCCGGAGGCCCCGCCGGGAGACCCAGTACTTC. Protein: CASSEGSRRPRRETQYF. This chain joins TRBV6-1 and TRBJ2-5; D is perhaps TRBD2 (5 bases). The CDR3 is 17 amino acids. Germline V gene lookup returns CDR1 MNHNS and CDR2 SASEGT. Trimming cost V 1 base and J 5 bases, with 20 bases left between them.

The V gene is TRBV2, the J gene TRBJ2-7, with D tentatively TRBD2 (5 bases). CDR3 length: 13 amino acids. In germline, CDR1 is SNHLY, CDR2 FYNNEI. V was pared by 7 bases and J by 2 bases, with 12 bases between. CDR3 DNA: TGTGCCAGCATAGGAGGAATTACCTACGAGCAGTACTTC. Its protein product is CASIGGITYEQYF.

This clone was picked up one time. The V gene is TRBV29-1, the J gene TRBJ1-1; 7 bases are a match to TRBD1. After removal of 6 bases from V and 0 bases from J, the junction contained 13 bases not matched to a gene. The CDR3 spans 16 residues. CDR1 and CDR2 (germline): SQVTM, ANQGSEA. The DNA for the CDR3 is TGCAGCGTCCTCTGGACAGGCCGTACCTTGAACACTGAAGCTTTCTTT. Translation gives CSVLWTGRTLNTEAFF.

The chain combines TRBV5-6 with TRBJ1-3; 9 bases are shared with TRBD1. Per germline, CDR1 SGHDT and CDR2 YYEEEE. V shed 0 bases, J shed 4 bases, and the junction held 11 bases outside the gene matches. The length of the CDR3 is 18 residues. The CDR3 DNA reads as TGTGCCAGCAGCTTGGACCTGACCGGGACAGGGTACGGAAACACCATATATTTT. It translates to CASSLDLTGTGYGNTIYF.